This section outlines one T cell receptor (beta chain) sequence together with its context. Per the original data handling: Amplification of reference gene primers was used by the study to estimate nucleated cell counts. Assay used: immunoSEQ multiplex PCR; TCRdb lists only in-frame clones, some missing. V and J calls and clone size follow that table, whereas D and trimming were derived from the DNA. The sample consists of over 45,000 clones, roughly four fifths of them appearing once. This specimen belongs to a study of blood T cell repertoires in COVID-19. Study-wide background: The United States, Italy and Spain were the sources of the acute and convalescent COVID-19 samples.

Unmatched junction bases numbered 5, after V lost 3 bases and J lost 2 bases. Germline-derived CDR1 and CDR2 are MNHEY and SMNVEV (reference sequence). The CDR3 is 15 amino acids. Sequencing was carried out using peripheral blood. The genes are TRBV27 and TRBJ1-2, with TRBD1 matching 8 bases. The receptor was isolated from a man in his forties with acute or convalescent COVID-19. CDR3 in DNA: TGTGCCAGCAGTTTGGGGACAGGTATCAACTATGGCTACACCTTC. It codes for CASSLGTGINYGYTF.